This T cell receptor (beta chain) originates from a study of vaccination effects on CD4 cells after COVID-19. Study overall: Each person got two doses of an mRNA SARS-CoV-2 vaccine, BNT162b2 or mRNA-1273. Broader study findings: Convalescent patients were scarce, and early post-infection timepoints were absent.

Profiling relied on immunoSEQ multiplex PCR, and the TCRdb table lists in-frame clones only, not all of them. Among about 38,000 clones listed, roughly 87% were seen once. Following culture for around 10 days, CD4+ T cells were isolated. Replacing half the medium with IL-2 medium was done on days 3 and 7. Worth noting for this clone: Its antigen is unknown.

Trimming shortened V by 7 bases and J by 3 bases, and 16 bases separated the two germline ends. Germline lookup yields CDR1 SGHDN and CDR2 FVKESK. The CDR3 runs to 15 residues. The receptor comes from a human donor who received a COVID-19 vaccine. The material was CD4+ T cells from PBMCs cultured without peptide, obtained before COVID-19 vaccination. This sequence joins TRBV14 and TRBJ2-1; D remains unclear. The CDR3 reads CASTADLGGYNEQFF. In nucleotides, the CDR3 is TGTGCCAGCACAGCCGACCTAGGTGGCTACAATGAGCAGTTCTTC.